The clone carrying this T cell receptor beta chain has only a few counts. Antigen unknown. A much larger clone lies one base from this, so it may be a read error. This sample was taken from a study of naive and memory T cell subsets. Study-wide findings and caveats: TCR counts from RNA may reflect activation-linked expression changes. Over 95% of naive TCR sequences appeared only once after error correction, unlike memory subsets. No ground truth validated the naive and memory repertoire findings.

Both TRBC1 and TRBC2 were covered by a beta constant-region primer of two equimolar oligonucleotides. MiXCR was run by TCRdb on the UMI-ligation and nested PCR reads, yielding one entry per CDR3 protein. Found here are 81,000 or so distinct CDR3 sequences, 6% to 7.5% of them singletons; the top ten hold roughly 1.6%. This CDR3 comprises 13 residues. Germline V gene data show CDR1 as MNHEY and CDR2 as SVGEGT. V lost 8 bases and J 10 bases, leaving 17 bases between the germline ends. After CD4 positive bead selection, the CD4-negative fraction gave CD8 T cells. The TCR sequence derives from a human donor in good health. The sample comprised central memory CD4+ T cells from blood. The rearrangement joins TRBV6-2 or TRBV6-3 to TRBJ1-4; unclear D gene. DNA for the CDR3: TGTGCCAGCGCGGGTCAAGGGTGTGGAAAACTGTTTTTT. Translation: CASAGQGCGKLFF.